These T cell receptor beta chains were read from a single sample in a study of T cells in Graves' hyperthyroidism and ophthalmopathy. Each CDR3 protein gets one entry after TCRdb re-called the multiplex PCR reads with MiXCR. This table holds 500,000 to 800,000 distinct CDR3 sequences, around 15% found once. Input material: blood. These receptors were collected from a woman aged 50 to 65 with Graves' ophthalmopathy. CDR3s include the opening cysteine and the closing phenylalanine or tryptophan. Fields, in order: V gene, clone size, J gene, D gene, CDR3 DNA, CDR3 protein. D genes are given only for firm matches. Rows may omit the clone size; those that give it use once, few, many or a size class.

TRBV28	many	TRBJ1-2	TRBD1	TGTGCCAGCAGTTTATTTGGGGCAGGGGGCTATGGCTACACCTTC	CASSLFGAGGYGYTF
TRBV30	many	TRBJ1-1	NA	TGTGCCTGGAGTGCTCGGCTGACCGGGGTGAACACTGAAGCTTTCTTT	CAWSARLTGVNTEAFF
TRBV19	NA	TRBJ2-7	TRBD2	TGTGCCAGTAGTCGGACCGGACGGGGGGTAGGCGAGCAGTACTTC	CASSRTGRGVGEQYF
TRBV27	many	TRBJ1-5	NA	TGTGCCAGCAGTTTAGTTGGTCAGCCCCAGCATTTT	CASSLVGQPQHF
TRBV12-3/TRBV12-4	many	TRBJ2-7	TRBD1	TGTGCCAGCAGTTTTTTGTCAGGGGGCGAACCCTACGAGCAGTACTTC	CASSFLSGGEPYEQYF
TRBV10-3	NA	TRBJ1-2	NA	TGTGCCATCAGTGAGAAGTCCGACGGGCCGGACAGAACCTATGGCTACACCTTC	CAISEKSDGPDRTYGYTF
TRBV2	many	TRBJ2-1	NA	TGTGCCAGCAGTGAAGCGGGGGTACCAAATGAGCAGTTCTTC	CASSEAGVPNEQFF
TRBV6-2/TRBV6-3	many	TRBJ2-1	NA	TGTGCCAGCAGTTACTCGAGCTCGACTACTGGAGACAATGAGCAGTTCTTC	CASSYSSSTTGDNEQFF
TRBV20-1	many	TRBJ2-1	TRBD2	TGCAGTGCTAGTGATCTAGCGGGGACCTACAATGAGCAGTTCTTC	CSASDLAGTYNEQFF
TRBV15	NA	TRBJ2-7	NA	TGTGCCACCAGCAGAGATAAAGTGACCTCCTACGAGCAGTACTTC	CATSRDKVTSYEQYF
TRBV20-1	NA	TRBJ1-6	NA	TGCAGTGCTAGAGAACAGCCCACTTTGGATGCACCCCTCCACTTT	CSAREQPTLDAPLHF
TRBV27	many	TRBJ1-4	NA	TGTGCCAGCACTGCCTTCGGGCGGGCAGGGTCCCATGAAAAACTGTTTTTT	CASTAFGRAGSHEKLFF
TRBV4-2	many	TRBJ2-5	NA	TGTGCCAGCAGCCAAGATGGGGAAGCGGGTCCTGTGGAGACCCAGTACTTC	CASSQDGEAGPVETQYF
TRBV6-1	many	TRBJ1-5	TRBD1	TGTGCCAGCAGTTCCGGGACAGGGGGTGAAGGCAATCAGCCCCAGCATTTT	CASSSGTGGEGNQPQHF
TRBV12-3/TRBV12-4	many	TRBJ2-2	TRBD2	TGTGCCAGCAGTACGGGACTAGCGGGACGCACCGGGGAGCTGTTTTTT	CASSTGLAGRTGELFF
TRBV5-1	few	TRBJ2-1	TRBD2	TGCGCCAGTAGTGCTCTTAGCGGGAGGACTTACAATGAGCAGTTCTTC	CASSALSGRTYNEQFF
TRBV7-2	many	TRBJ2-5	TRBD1	TGTGCCAGCAGCTTAGAGGGGACAGGGGAAGAGACCCAGTACTTC	CASSLEGTGEETQYF
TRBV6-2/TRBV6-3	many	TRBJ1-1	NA	TGTGCCAGCAGTTACTCGGACGTTGAAGCTTTCTTT	CASSYSDVEAFF
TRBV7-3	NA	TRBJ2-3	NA	TGTGCCAGCAGCTTATCAGGGCAGGGGCAGTATTTT	CASSLSGQGQYF